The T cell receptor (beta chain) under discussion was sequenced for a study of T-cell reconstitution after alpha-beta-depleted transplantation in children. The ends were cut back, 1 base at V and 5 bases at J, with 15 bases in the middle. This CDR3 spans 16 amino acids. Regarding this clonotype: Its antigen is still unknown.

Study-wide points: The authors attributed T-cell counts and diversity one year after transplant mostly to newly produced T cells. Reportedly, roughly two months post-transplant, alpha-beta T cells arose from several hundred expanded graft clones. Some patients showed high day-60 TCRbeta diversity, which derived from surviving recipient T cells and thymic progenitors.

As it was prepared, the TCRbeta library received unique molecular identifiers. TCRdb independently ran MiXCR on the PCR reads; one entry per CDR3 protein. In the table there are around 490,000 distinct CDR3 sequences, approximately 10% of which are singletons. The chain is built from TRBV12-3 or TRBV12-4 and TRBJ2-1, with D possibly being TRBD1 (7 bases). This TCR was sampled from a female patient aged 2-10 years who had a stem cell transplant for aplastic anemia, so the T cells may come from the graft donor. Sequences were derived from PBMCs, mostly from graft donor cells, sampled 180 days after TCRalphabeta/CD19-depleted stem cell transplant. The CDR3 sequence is CASSLERRDSHNEQFF. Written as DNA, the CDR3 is TGTGCCAGCAGTTTAGAGAGGCGGGACAGCCACAATGAGCAGTTCTTC.